The entry that follows covers one T cell receptor (beta chain) sequence. The sample belongs to a study of shared clonotypes between healthy human individuals. V lost 1 base and J lost 4, with 13 bases in between. The CDR3 is 16 residues long. The germline V gene has CDR1 LNHNV and CDR2 YYDKDF (reference sequence). How the authors handled the data: ImmunoSEQ output lacked quality scores and full-length reads, limiting matched filtering. TCRdb's table, derived via immunoSEQ multiplex PCR, lists solely in-frame clones and lacks some. V and J calls and clone size are those listed in that table; D and trimming were worked out from the DNA. The sample has about 1.1 million clones, approximately 80% seen once.

Sequenced material: memory CD4+ T cells from PBMCs. Described subset: CD45RA-negative fraction. The sequence derives from a young man in good health. Some clones in this sample may be carry-over from other donors' samples. The gene calls are TRBV15 and TRBJ2-2, with D maybe TRBD1 (6 bases). The CDR3 spells CATSRGNRASTGELFF. CDR3 DNA sequence: TGTGCCACCAGCAGAGGGAACAGGGCGAGCACCGGGGAGCTGTTTTTT. Full variable domain (outside the CDR3, taken from reference TRBV15 and TRBJ2-2): DAMVIQNPRYQVTQFGKPVTLSCSQTLNHNVMYWYQQKSSQAPKLLFHYYDKDFNNEADTPDNFQSRRPNTSFCFLDIRSPGLGDTAMYLCATSRGNRASTGELFFGEGSRLTVL.